The clone carrying this T cell receptor beta chain was found many times. Its target is unknown. These data come from a study of T cell repertoires in cytomegalovirus infection. Study details: Public TCR beta signatures indicated both CMV infection and matching HLA type.

This CDR3 spans 13 amino acids. V was clipped by 0 bases and J by 3 bases, with 7 bases between them. The germline gives CDR1 SGHRS, CDR2 YFSETQ. One entry per CDR3 protein, called by TCRdb with MiXCR from the reads. The sample contains around 180,000 distinct CDR3 sequences, around 20% of which appear only once. Study conclusions and caveats: The response measured ex vivo was dominated by TCR beta clonotypes (HLA-C-restricted and CMV-specific).

V and J are TRBV5-1 and TRBJ2-7; D call uncertain. Source material: PBMCs. The TCR was taken from a human donor in good health (CMV status not recorded). Some clones in this sample may be carry-over from other donors' samples. The CDR3 reads CASSLGKGYEQYF. In nucleotides, the CDR3 is TGCGCCAGCAGCTTGGGCAAGGGCTACGAGCAGTACTTC.